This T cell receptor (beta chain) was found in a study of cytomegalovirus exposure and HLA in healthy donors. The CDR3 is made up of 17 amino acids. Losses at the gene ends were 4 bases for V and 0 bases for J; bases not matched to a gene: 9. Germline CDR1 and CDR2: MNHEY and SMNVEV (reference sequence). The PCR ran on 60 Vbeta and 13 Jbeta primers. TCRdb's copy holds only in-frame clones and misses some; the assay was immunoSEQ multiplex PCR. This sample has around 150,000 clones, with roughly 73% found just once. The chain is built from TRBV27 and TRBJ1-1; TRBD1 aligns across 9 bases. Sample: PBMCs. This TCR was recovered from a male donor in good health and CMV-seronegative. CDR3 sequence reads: CASSSTVWDRVNTEAFF. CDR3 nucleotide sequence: TGTGCCAGCAGTTCCACGGTTTGGGACAGGGTGAACACTGAAGCTTTCTTT.